The 14 T cell receptor beta chains given below trace back to one sample, sequenced in a study of CD8 T cells in Susac syndrome (dated by TCRdb to about 2019). The library was generated by the immunoSEQ multiplex PCR assay. RNA was extracted using the RNeasy kit, and about 0.5 to 1 ug of the RNA was reverse transcribed with random hexamers. TCRdb applied fastp at Q25 and MiXCR to the public reads, then kept only in-frame beta chains. Rows merge per CDR3 protein into single entries with the most common DNA and genes. The sample has some 250,000 distinct CDR3 sequences on record, 90% to 97% of them singletons. The ten largest account for about 0.1% of the sample. The source material was CD4+ T cells from PBMCs. These receptors all come from a human donor with Susac syndrome.

V gene TRBV15 combines with J gene TRBJ2-2; TRBD2 matches 14 bases. In germline, CDR1 is LNHNV, CDR2 YYDKDF (reference sequence). Losses at the gene ends were 9 bases for V and 3 bases for J; bases not matched to a gene: 24. The CDR3 is made up of 22 amino acids. The CDR3 is CATHDSAGTSGSGGYYTGELFF. The CDR3 DNA sequence: TGTGCCACTCATGACTCAGCCGGGACTAGCGGGAGTGGGGGATATTACACCGGGGAGCTGTTTTTT.

This chain links TRBV30 with TRBJ1-4, with D uncertain. The germline V gene has CDR1 GTSNPN and CDR2 SVGIG (reference sequence). Between the trimmed V and J ends, which lost 3 bases and 7 bases, there was a span of 6 bases. The CDR3 runs 11 residues. The CDR3 loop is CAWRFFEKLFF. The CDR3, as DNA: TGTGCCTGGAGATTTTTTGAAAAACTGTTTTTT.

The CDR3 loop reads CASSEGGTSGRNEQYF. DNA of the CDR3: TGTGCCAGCAGCGAGGGAGGAACTAGCGGGAGAAACGAGCAGTACTTC. J is TRBJ2-7 and V is TRBV9; 11 bases map to TRBD2. The CDR3 has 16 amino acids. V shed 3 bases, J shed 5 bases, and the junction held 10 bases outside the gene matches. Germline lookup yields CDR1 SGDLS and CDR2 YYNGEE.

A remark on this clonotype: The junction differs from germline at one of its ends, possibly a read error. The genes are TRBV18 and TRBJ2-4; TRBD1 is a possible D gene (6 bases). The length of the CDR3 is 13 residues. The V gene's germline CDR1 is KGHSH and CDR2 LQKENI. The CDR3 here is CASSPGGKDIQYF. CDR3 bases: TGTGCCAGCTCACCAGGGGGCAAAGACATTCAGTACTTC.

CDR3 coding DNA: TGTGCCAGCAGCAGAGGGACAAGGGGAGTCGGCGGCTACACCTTC. Its translation is CASSRGTRGVGGYTF. The chain is built from TRBV9 and TRBJ1-2, with D possibly TRBD1 on 6 matching bases. In germline, CDR1 is SGDLS, CDR2 YYNGEE. The CDR3 covers 15 residues. V was trimmed by 4 bases and J by 8 bases, leaving 21 bases between them.

The chain carries TRBV27 and TRBJ2-7, with 7 bases aligning to TRBD2. V was pared by 2 bases and J by 3 bases, with 1 base of the junction left unmatched. Germline V gene lookup returns CDR1 MNHEY and CDR2 SMNVEV (reference sequence). The CDR3 extends over 13 amino acids. Written as DNA, the CDR3 is TGTGCCAGCAGTTTACGGGAGGACTACGAGCAGTACTTC. This translates into CASSLREDYEQYF.

This chain joins TRBV30 and TRBJ2-3, with TRBD2 matching 11 bases. The length of the CDR3 is 15 residues. Germline V lookup: CDR1 GTSNPN, CDR2 SVGIG (reference sequence). Trimming at V came to 8 bases and at J to 6 bases, leaving 13 bases not matched to a gene. CDR3 in DNA: TGTGCCCGTTCTAAACTAGCGGGAGACGGCGATACGCAGTATTTT. This sequence encodes CARSKLAGDGDTQYF.

V usage is TRBV5-1 and J usage is TRBJ2-3; D is perhaps TRBD1 (6 bases). The CDR3 has 16 amino acids. Per germline, CDR1 SGHRS and CDR2 YFSETQ. Trimming took 3 bases from V and 3 from J, leaving 17 bases between them. The CDR3 here is CASSWQQGPVTDTQYF. The CDR3 bases are TGCGCCAGCAGCTGGCAACAGGGCCCCGTGACAGATACGCAGTATTTT.

The chain links TRBV4-1 to TRBJ1-1; possible D gene TRBD1, 6 bases. The CDR3 totals 18 residues. Germline CDR1 and CDR2: MGHRA and YSYEKL. V dropped 4 bases and J dropped 0 bases, with 21 bases sitting between them. This CDR3 is CASSRGPWGGHMNTEAFF. Here the CDR3 DNA reads TGCGCCAGCAGCCGGGGTCCCTGGGGGGGCCACATGAACACTGAAGCTTTCTTT.

The rearrangement links TRBV24-1 to TRBJ2-7; D gene uncertain. Deletions cut 8 bases from V and 0 bases from J, with 7 bases between. This CDR3 has 12 amino acids. Germline V gene sequence: CDR1 KGHDR, CDR2 SFDVKD. The CDR3 DNA is TGTGCCACCATGCAAATCTCCTACGAGCAGTACTTC. It yields the protein CATMQISYEQYF.

The CDR3 coding sequence is TGTGCCAGCAGCCATTTGCTTGGACCGACTGTCTATGGCTACACCTTC. Encoded protein: CASSHLLGPTVYGYTF. V gene TRBV4-2 combines with J gene TRBJ1-2; no reliable D call. The V end was cut by 3 bases, the J end by 4 bases, with 18 bases between. The CDR3 runs to 16 residues. Per the germline V gene, CDR1 is LGHNA and CDR2 is YNFKEQ.

V usage is TRBV7-9 and J usage is TRBJ2-5, with a weak D call TRBD1 (5 bases). Germline V gene data show CDR1 as SEHNR and CDR2 as FQNEAQ (reference sequence). The CDR3 has 14 residues. Trimming pared 1 base from V and 5 bases from J, leaving 11 bases between. The CDR3 loop is CASSLEFRAETQYF. As DNA, the CDR3 is TGTGCCAGCAGCTTAGAGTTCAGGGCCGAGACCCAGTACTTC.

This chain links TRBV20-1 with TRBJ2-7; perhaps D is TRBD1 or TRBD2 (6 bases each). This CDR3 contains 12 residues. The V gene lost 7 bases and the J gene lost 0 bases, with 10 bases spanning the gap. Germline V CDR1 and CDR2: DFQATT, SNEGSKA (reference sequence). The CDR3 bases are TGCAGTGGGGGGGCTGGCTCCTACGAGCAGTACTTC. It encodes CSGGAGSYEQYF.

The V and J genes are TRBV27 and TRBJ2-2; 14 positions match TRBD2. The length of the CDR3 is 20 residues. CDR1 and CDR2 from the germline V gene are MNHEY and SMNVEV (reference sequence). Trimming removed 6 bases from V and 1 base from J; junction bases left unmatched: 13. CDR3 in amino acids: CASSIRTYGTSGRNTGELFF. CDR3 nucleotide sequence: TGTGCCAGCAGCATTCGAACCTACGGGACTAGCGGGAGGAACACCGGGGAGCTGTTTTTT.